One and the same sample provided the 30 T cell receptor beta chains below, sequenced in a study of blood T cell repertoires in COVID-19. Only in-frame clones appear in the TCRdb table, and some are missing; sequencing was by immunoSEQ multiplex PCR. The sample lists roughly 440,000 clones, more than 70% occurring once. Source material: peripheral blood. These receptor sequences come from a woman between 45 and 60 years old with COVID-19, enrolled during active disease.

This clone was counted only a few times. CDR3 in amino acids: CASSLGDSGYEQYF. The CDR3 DNA is TGTGCCAGCAGCTTAGGGGATAGCGGCTACGAGCAGTACTTC. The chain employs TRBV7-8 and TRBJ2-7, with D perhaps TRBD2 (6 bases). The germline V gene has CDR1 SGHVS and CDR2 FQNEAQ. This CDR3 has 14 residues. The V end lost 1 base, the J end lost 3 bases, and 10 bases lay between the germline ends.

The chain is built from TRBV4-2 and TRBJ2-2, with TRBD2 matching 14 bases. In germline, CDR1 is LGHNA, CDR2 YNFKEQ. V shed 0 bases and J 3 bases; nucleotides not matched to a gene: 6. CDR3 length equals 19 residues. CDR3 bases: TGTGCCAGCAGCCAAGACTACGGGACTAGCGGGAGATACACCGGGGAGCTGTTTTTT. Protein sequence: CASSQDYGTSGRYTGELFF.

This clone was seen more than once but under ten times. This rearrangement joins TRBV25-1 to TRBJ1-2; D ambiguous. This CDR3 spans 12 amino acids. Germline CDR1 reads MGHDK; CDR2 reads SYGVNS. Deletions cut 10 bases from V and 2 bases from J, with 11 bases between. The CDR3 DNA reads TGTGCCACCGAAGAGAAGAACTATGGCTACACCTTC. Translated, it gives CATEEKNYGYTF.

The CDR3 is CASSSRGSVTYNEQFF. CDR3 bases: TGTGCCAGCAGTTCGCGGGGGTCAGTAACCTACAATGAGCAGTTCTTC. V and J are TRBV6-5 and TRBJ2-1; 7 bases line up with TRBD2. The trim removed 4 bases at V and 2 bases at J, leaving 8 bases unmatched. Germline V gives CDR1 MNHEY, CDR2 SVGAGI. The CDR3 is made up of 16 amino acids.

This sequence joins TRBV6-7 and TRBJ2-7, with a possible D match to TRBD1 (6 bases). TRBV6-7 carries the ORF label, with uncertain function. V was clipped by 2 bases and J by 3 bases, with 14 bases between them. The CDR3 totals 15 residues. The CDR3 is CASSYPRQGHYEQYF. The CDR3 region has the DNA TGTGCCAGCAGTTACCCTAGGCAGGGGCACTACGAGCAGTACTTC.

The rearrangement links TRBV7-3 to TRBJ2-3; no firm D call. Per germline, CDR1 SGHTA and CDR2 FQGTGA. V was shortened by 5 bases and J by 2 bases, with 8 bases between the two germline ends. This CDR3 spans 13 amino acids. CDR3 in amino acids: CASSPSYTDTQYF. The CDR3 DNA follows: TGTGCCAGCAGCCCCTCCTACACAGATACGCAGTATTTT.

About this clone itself: This same CDR3 is encoded by further DNA sequences in the sample. The V and J genes are TRBV5-1 and TRBJ1-6; tentative D call: TRBD1 (6 bases). Per the germline V gene, CDR1 is SGHRS and CDR2 is YFSETQ. CDR3 length: 14 residues. Trimming cost V 3 bases and J 5 bases, with 9 bases left between them. The CDR3 protein is CASSSRTDNSPLHF. The CDR3 DNA is TGCGCCAGCAGCTCTCGGACAGATAATTCACCCCTCCACTTT.

The J gene is TRBJ1-6, the V gene TRBV5-6; 9 nucleotides align to TRBD1. The CDR3 is 15 residues long. J gave up 10 bases and V 1 base, and 6 bases lay outside the gene matches. Germline assignment: CDR1 SGHDT and CDR2 YYEEEE. Here the CDR3 reads CASSLRGTGTSPLHF. CDR3 in DNA: TGTGCCAGCAGCTTGAGGGGGACAGGGACATCACCCCTCCACTTT.

This clone has more than one count but fewer than ten. V gene TRBV7-8 combines with J gene TRBJ2-7, with a tentative D call TRBD1 (5 bases). Trimming shortened V by 1 base and J by 3 bases, and 7 bases separated the two germline ends. Germline V gives CDR1 SGHVS, CDR2 FQNEAQ. The CDR3 is made up of 13 amino acids. CDR3 nucleotides: TGTGCCAGCAGCTTAGGACAGTTCTACGAGCAGTACTTC. It yields the protein CASSLGQFYEQYF.

V usage is TRBV28 and J usage is TRBJ1-5; possibly TRBD1 for D (5 bases). Germline CDR1 and CDR2: MDHEN and SYDVKM. The length of the CDR3 is 12 residues. Trimming shortened V by 8 bases and J by 4 bases, and 9 bases separated the two germline ends. CDR3 DNA sequence: TGTGCCAGCCGGGGGGGGAATCAGCCCCAGCATTTT. It is translated as CASRGGNQPQHF.

This CDR3 is CASSQDLLSGGSTDTQYF. CDR3 in DNA: TGTGCCAGCAGCCAAGATCTTTTAAGCGGGGGCAGCACAGATACGCAGTATTTT. The V gene is TRBV4-2, the J gene TRBJ2-3, with 8 positions matching TRBD2. The CDR3 has 18 residues. Germline assignment: CDR1 LGHNA and CDR2 YNFKEQ. After removal of 0 bases from V and 0 bases from J, the junction contained 8 bases not matched to a gene.

This sequence joins TRBV6-5 and TRBJ1-1; unclear D gene. The V gene lost 8 bases and the J gene lost 8 bases, with 12 bases spanning the gap. CDR1 and CDR2 (germline): MNHEY, SVGAGI. The CDR3 is 11 residues long. CDR3 nucleotide sequence: TGTGCCAGCTCTCGGAGCATGGAAGCTTTCTTT. As protein: CASSRSMEAFF.

The chain couples TRBV2 to TRBJ1-2, with 8 bases identical to TRBD1. The CDR3 extends over 13 amino acids. The V and J ends lost 4 bases and 6 bases, in that order; junction bases with no gene match: 4. Germline CDR1 reads SNHLY; CDR2 reads FYNNEI. The CDR3 region is CASSADRAHGYTF. CDR3 bases: TGTGCCAGCAGTGCGGACAGGGCGCATGGCTACACCTTC.

This clone was detected a few times. The chain joins TRBV6-5 to TRBJ2-7; 7 bases map to TRBD1. The ends lost 6 bases at V and 6 bases at J; junction bases unmatched: 8. The CDR3 has 13 amino acids. CDR1 MNHEY and CDR2 SVGAGI come from the germline V gene. As DNA, the CDR3 is TGTGCCAGCAGCCTCAACGGGGACAGCGAGCAGTACTTC. The encoded protein is CASSLNGDSEQYF.

The V gene is TRBV18, the J gene TRBJ2-1; 7 bases line up with TRBD1. The CDR3 covers 16 residues. From germline, CDR1 is KGHSH and CDR2 LQKENI. V trimming: 3 bases; J trimming: 6 bases; junction bases outside the gene matches: 11. In DNA form, the CDR3 reads TGTGCCAGCTCACCCGCCGGGACAGTAAATCTCAATGAGCAGTTCTTC. This translates into CASSPAGTVNLNEQFF.

The chain employs TRBV7-7 and TRBJ2-3, with D possibly matching TRBD1 (5 bases). Trimming took off 0 bases at V and 1 base at J, with 8 bases between the two ends. Germline V gives CDR1 SSHAT, CDR2 FNYEAQ (reference sequence). This CDR3 region has 15 residues. In DNA, the CDR3 is TGTGCCAGCAGCTTAGCGCTAGGGGGCACAGATACGCAGTATTTT. Amino acid sequence: CASSLALGGTDTQYF.

The chain employs TRBV9 and TRBJ2-7, with D tentatively TRBD2 (5 bases). Deletions cut 4 bases from V and 3 bases from J, with 17 bases between. CDR1 and CDR2 from the germline V gene are SGDLS and YYNGEE. This CDR3 has 15 residues. The CDR3 DNA reads as TGTGCCAGCAGCCCCGGCGGGCCGATTTACTACGAGCAGTACTTC. This codes for CASSPGGPIYYEQYF.

This chain links TRBV5-8 with TRBJ2-1; 11 bases align to TRBD1. This CDR3 has 15 amino acids. J gave up 4 bases and V 3 bases, and 3 bases lay outside the gene matches. Per germline, CDR1 SGHTS and CDR2 YDEGEE. Here the CDR3 DNA reads TGTGCCAGCAGCTGGGGACAGGGGGGGTACAATGAGCAGTTCTTC. It codes for CASSWGQGGYNEQFF.

J is TRBJ2-7 and V is TRBV7-9; tentative D call: TRBD1 (5 bases). Per germline, CDR1 SEHNR and CDR2 FQNEAQ (reference sequence). The CDR3 extends over 12 amino acids. Trimming left V 5 bases short and J 3 bases short, with 8 bases between. The CDR3 bases are TGTGCCAGCAGCGCTCAGGGCTACGAGCAGTACTTC. Residues: CASSAQGYEQYF.

The rearrangement uses TRBV30 and TRBJ1-5; 7 bases are a match to TRBD1. CDR3 length: 17 residues. The J segment lost 2 bases and the V segment lost 6 bases, leaving 16 bases of the junction unmatched. Germline values: CDR1 GTSNPN, CDR2 SVGIG (reference sequence). The CDR3 sequence is CACSDRQGGVGNQPQHF. CDR3 in DNA: TGTGCCTGCTCCGATAGACAGGGTGGTGTTGGCAATCAGCCCCAGCATTTT. The variable domain in full, with the rest retrieved from reference TRBV30 and TRBJ1-5, is SQTIHQWPATLVQPVGSPLSLECTVEGTSNPNLYWYRQAAGRGLQLLFYSVGIGQISSEVPQNLSASRPQDRQFILSSKKLLLSDSGFYLCACSDRQGGVGNQPQHFGDGTRLSIL.

This clone has just one count. The rearrangement links TRBV27 to TRBJ1-4; TRBD1 matches at 7 bases. Losses at the gene ends were 9 bases for V and 1 base for J; bases not matched to a gene: 14. The germline V gene has CDR1 MNHEY and CDR2 SMNVEV (reference sequence). The CDR3 extends over 17 amino acids. CDR3 in DNA: TGTGCCAGGGGGACAGACCTCACCCGCCGAACTAATGAAAAACTGTTTTTT. It encodes CARGTDLTRRTNEKLFF.

The V gene is TRBV5-1, the J gene TRBJ1-1; D is perhaps TRBD1 (5 bases). The germline gives CDR1 SGHRS, CDR2 YFSETQ. V lost 3 bases to trimming and J lost 0 bases, with 15 bases between them. The CDR3 has 16 amino acids. CDR3: CASSSVGAVMNTEAFF. DNA for the CDR3: TGCGCCAGCAGCTCGGTAGGGGCAGTTATGAACACTGAAGCTTTCTTT.

The J gene is TRBJ2-1, the V gene TRBV4-2; perhaps TRBD1 as D (6 bases). Germline loops: CDR1 LGHNA, CDR2 YNFKEQ. This CDR3 comprises 18 residues. Trimming took 3 bases from V and 5 from J, leaving 23 bases between them. CDR3 region: CASSQEPQTGNPDNEQFF. The CDR3 DNA follows: TGTGCCAGCAGCCAGGAACCCCAGACAGGTAACCCTGACAATGAGCAGTTCTTC.

The V gene is TRBV28, the J gene TRBJ1-6; 8 bases map to TRBD1. Germline CDR1 is MDHEN and CDR2 is SYDVKM. CDR3 length: 14 residues. J lost 10 bases, V lost 6 bases, and 8 bases had no gene match. The CDR3 is CASRTQGAGSPLHF. The CDR3 region has the DNA TGTGCCAGCAGAACTCAGGGGGCAGGGTCACCCCTCCACTTT.

The genes are TRBV13 and TRBJ2-3; D is undetermined. The germline V and J ends were trimmed by 5 bases and 2 bases, with 14 bases remaining between them. The CDR3 loop spans 15 amino acids. Germline values: CDR1 PRHDT, CDR2 FYEKMQ (reference sequence). CDR3 nucleotide sequence: TGTGCCAGCAGCGTACGCGGAGATTTCACAGATACGCAGTATTTT. It yields the protein CASSVRGDFTDTQYF.

The chain uses TRBV6-1 and TRBJ2-5; D unclear. Deletions cut 2 bases from V and 5 bases from J, with 15 bases between. CDR3 length: 15 amino acids. CDR1 is MNHNS, CDR2 SASEGT, per germline. The CDR3, as DNA: TGTGCCAGCAGTGAAATTGCGGCCGCGAGGGAGACCCAGTACTTC. It is translated as CASSEIAAARETQYF.

CDR3: CASTPGGGANNEQFF. CDR3 sequence (DNA): TGTGCCAGCACGCCGGGAGGGGGGGCAAACAATGAGCAGTTCTTC. The chain is built from TRBV7-2 and TRBJ2-1, with TRBD2 identical over 8 bases. Germline values: CDR1 SGHTA, CDR2 FQGNSA. After removal of 7 bases from V and 5 bases from J, the junction contained 10 bases not matched to a gene. There are 15 residues in the CDR3.

This sequence joins TRBV27 and TRBJ2-1, with 8 nucleotides matching TRBD2. V gave up 10 bases and J gave up 1 base; unmatched junction bases: 15. This CDR3 region has 17 residues. Germline V gene lookup returns CDR1 MNHEY and CDR2 SMNVEV (reference sequence). This CDR3 is CATGLYQAGGSYNEQFF. CDR3 DNA sequence: TGTGCCACAGGCCTTTACCAGGCGGGGGGATCCTACAATGAGCAGTTCTTC.

This chain connects TRBV3-1 (or the pseudogene TRBV3-2) to TRBJ2-2; TRBD2 matches 10 bases. V was clipped by 4 bases and J by 6 bases; unmatched bases: 8. The CDR3 length is 16 residues. Germline V CDR1 and CDR2: LGHDT, YNNKEL (reference sequence). The CDR3 nucleotides are TGTGCCAGCAGCCGGGTAGCGGGGGGAGTGGCCGGGGAGCTGTTTTTT. It translates to CASSRVAGGVAGELFF.

V gene TRBV24-1 combines with J gene TRBJ1-6; D is undetermined. V was shortened by 5 bases and J by 5 bases, with 6 bases between the two germline ends. Germline V gene sequence: CDR1 KGHDR, CDR2 SFDVKD. CDR3 size: 13 residues. DNA of the CDR3: TGTGCCACCAGTGGTTCGGATAATTCACCCCTCCACTTT. Its translation is CATSGSDNSPLHF.